These 30 T cell receptor beta chains share one sample of origin, sequenced in a study of T cells after yellow fever vaccination. TCRdb analysed the 5' RACE reads with MiXCR anew, one entry per CDR3 protein. In the table there are just over 250,000 distinct CDR3 sequences, around 4.9% of which are singletons. The sample consisted of CD4+ T cells sorted from PBMCs, taken on the day of the yellow fever booster vaccination. The source of these receptors is a man younger than 30 who received the YFV17D yellow fever vaccine.

The V gene is TRBV5-1, the J gene TRBJ2-3; no clear D. Trimming shortened V by 0 bases and J by 2 bases, and 7 bases separated the two germline ends. The CDR3 sequence is 14 residues long. Germline CDR1 reads SGHRS; CDR2 reads YFSETQ. The CDR3 region has the DNA TGCGCCAGCAGCTTGGAGTCTCCCACAGATACGCAGTATTTT. Amino acids: CASSLESPTDTQYF. Full variable domain (missing parts from reference TRBV5-1 and TRBJ2-3): KAGVTQTPRYLIKTRGQQVTLSCSPISGHRSVSWYQQTPGQGLQFLFEYFSETQRNKGNFPGRFSGRQFSNSRSEMNVSTLELGDSALYLCASSLESPTDTQYFGPGTRLTVL.

The V call is TRBV4-2, the J call TRBJ2-3; 11 nucleotides match TRBD2. The CDR3 spans 18 residues. Per the germline V gene, CDR1 is LGHNA and CDR2 is YNFKEQ. The V gene end was trimmed by 0 bases and the J gene end by 2 bases; junction bases not matched to a gene: 7. The CDR3 spells CASSQDGIAGGATDTQYF. The DNA of the CDR3 is TGTGCCAGCAGCCAAGATGGAATAGCGGGGGGGGCCACAGATACGCAGTATTTT.

This clonotype has more than one count but fewer than ten. The chain is built from TRBV30 and TRBJ1-4, with 9 bases lining up with TRBD1. The CDR3 runs 13 residues. The germline CDR1 and CDR2 sequences are GTSNPN and SVGIG (reference sequence). J gave up 8 bases and V 3 bases, and 4 bases lay outside the gene matches. This CDR3 reads CAWRGQGREKLFF. The CDR3 bases are TGTGCCTGGAGGGGACAGGGCCGGGAAAAACTGTTTTTT. Drawing the rest from reference TRBV30 and TRBJ1-4, the complete variable domain is SQTIHQWPATLVQPVGSPLSLECTVEGTSNPNLYWYRQAAGRGLQLLFYSVGIGQISSEVPQNLSASRPQDRQFILSSKKLLLSDSGFYLCAWRGQGREKLFFGSGTQLSVL.

This chain joins TRBV20-1 and TRBJ1-6, with D unresolved. The germline V gene has CDR1 DFQATT and CDR2 SNEGSKA (reference sequence). The CDR3 loop spans 16 amino acids. The V end lost 0 bases, the J end lost 2 bases, and 11 bases lay between the germline ends. CDR3 bases: TGCAGTGCTAGAGACCGCAAGGGAACCTATAATTCACCCCTCCACTTT. This codes for CSARDRKGTYNSPLHF.

This clonotype was found a few times. The chain recombines TRBV12-3 or TRBV12-4 with TRBJ2-3; D ambiguous. The CDR3 runs 13 residues. V was cut by 3 bases and J by 8 bases, with 12 bases left in between. CDR3 bases: TGTGCCAGCAGTTTCACGCCCCCGGGTACGCAGTATTTT. This codes for CASSFTPPGTQYF.

This clonotype came up a few times. This chain joins TRBV6-5 and TRBJ2-3, with TRBD2 matching 12 bases. Germline values: CDR1 MNHEY, CDR2 SVGAGI. With V trimmed by 4 bases and J by 1 base, 3 bases remained unmatched. The CDR3 length is 16 residues. The DNA of the CDR3 is TGTGCCAGCAGTTTTCGACTAGCGGGGGGCACAGATACGCAGTATTTT. This translates into CASSFRLAGGTDTQYF.

V usage is TRBV4-1 and J usage is TRBJ2-5; D is perhaps TRBD1 (6 bases). Germline V lookup: CDR1 MGHRA, CDR2 YSYEKL. Trimming pared 4 bases from V and 2 bases from J, leaving 17 bases between. This CDR3 comprises 16 residues. The CDR3 DNA reads as TGCGCCAGCAGCCGAGAGGGTGGGGGCCGTCAAGAGACCCAGTACTTC. It encodes CASSREGGGRQETQYF.

This clonotype has a handful of counts. This chain connects TRBV20-1 to TRBJ1-2, with D tentatively TRBD1 (6 bases). CDR1 and CDR2 (germline): DFQATT, SNEGSKA (reference sequence). Trimming took 8 bases from V and 4 from J, leaving 14 bases between them. The CDR3 contains 12 residues. This chain's CDR3 is CSTRTDSYGYTF. The DNA of the CDR3 is TGCAGTACCCGGACAGACTCCTATGGCTACACCTTC.

This clonotype was counted only a few times. The chain combines TRBV5-1 with TRBJ2-1; 9 bases line up with TRBD1. V shed 4 bases, J shed 5 bases, and the junction held 7 bases outside the gene matches. The CDR3 runs to 15 residues. Germline V gene sequence: CDR1 SGHRS, CDR2 YFSETQ. The CDR3 here is CASSLDRGAHNEQFF. In DNA, the CDR3 is TGCGCCAGCAGCCTGGACAGGGGAGCTCACAATGAGCAGTTCTTC.

V and J are TRBV7-3 and TRBJ1-2; D possibly corresponds to TRBD1 (6 bases). The germline V and J ends were trimmed by 5 bases and 7 bases, with 17 bases remaining between them. The CDR3 totals 14 residues. Per the germline V gene, CDR1 is SGHTA and CDR2 is FQGTGA. The CDR3 DNA sequence: TGTGCCAGCAGCCCAGAATCAACAGGGTTTGGCTACACCTTC. Translating it yields CASSPESTGFGYTF. Combining the CDR3 with reference TRBV7-3 and TRBJ1-2 gives the whole variable domain GAGVSQTPSNKVTEKGKYVELRCDPISGHTALYWYRQSLGQGPEFLIYFQGTGAADDSGLPNDRFFAVRPEGSVSTLKIQRTERGDSAVYLCASSPESTGFGYTFGSGTRLTVV.

The chain joins TRBV12-3 or TRBV12-4 to TRBJ1-5; D is uncertain. The length of the CDR3 is 12 residues. V was shortened by 2 bases and J by 7 bases, with 6 bases between the two germline ends. The CDR3 reads CASSLSDQPQHF. CDR3 coding DNA: TGTGCCAGCAGTTTATCGGACCAGCCCCAGCATTTT.

There are many counts of this clonotype. V is TRBV25-1 and J is TRBJ2-3; possible D gene TRBD2, 5 bases. Deletions cut 4 bases from V and 7 bases from J, with 6 bases between. The germline V gene encodes CDR1 MGHDK and CDR2 SYGVNS. The CDR3 has 11 residues. Here the CDR3 reads CASSAGYTQYF. In DNA form, the CDR3 reads TGTGCCAGCAGTGCGGGGTATACGCAGTATTTT.

The chain combines TRBV2 with TRBJ1-2; TRBD1 agrees at 10 bases. Per germline, CDR1 SNHLY and CDR2 FYNNEI. J was trimmed by 14 bases and V by 7 bases; bases with no gene match: 7. The CDR3 consists of 11 residues. The CDR3 sequence is CASKGTGANTF. For the CDR3, the DNA is TGTGCCAGCAAGGGGACAGGGGCTAATACCTTC.

This clonotype was found a few times. The rearrangement joins TRBV4-1 to TRBJ1-2, with TRBD1 identical over 7 bases. Looked up from germline, CDR1 is MGHRA and CDR2 is YSYEKL. This CDR3 region has 17 residues. The V and J ends lost 0 bases and 4 bases, in that order; junction bases with no gene match: 11. The CDR3 protein is CASSQDPGRDSFYGYTF. The CDR3 DNA is TGCGCCAGCAGCCAAGATCCTGGTCGGGACAGCTTCTATGGCTACACCTTC.

This clonotype has a handful of counts. V and J are TRBV3-1 and TRBJ2-3, with 11 bases lining up with TRBD2. J was trimmed by 7 bases and V by 4 bases; bases with no gene match: 7. The CDR3 runs to 15 residues. Per germline, CDR1 LGHDT and CDR2 YNNKEL (reference sequence). DNA for the CDR3: TGTGCCAGCAGCCTCGGGACTAGCGGAGGCCATACGCAGTATTTT. It specifies CASSLGTSGGHTQYF.

The rearrangement uses TRBV6-2 or TRBV6-3 and TRBJ2-7, with TRBD2 identical over 8 bases. CDR3 length: 13 amino acids. V shed 10 bases and J 5 bases; nucleotides not matched to a gene: 10. Germline V gene sequence: CDR1 MNHEY, CDR2 SVGEGT. This CDR3 reads CATMTSEVHEQYF. The CDR3 nucleotides are TGTGCCACCATGACTAGCGAAGTCCACGAGCAGTACTTC.

This clonotype has only a few counts. The chain recombines TRBV11-2 with TRBJ2-2, with D perhaps TRBD1 or TRBD2 (5 bases each). From germline, CDR1 is SGHAT and CDR2 FQNNGV. The V end lost 7 bases, the J end lost 4 bases, and 16 bases lay between the germline ends. The length of the CDR3 is 15 residues. The CDR3 DNA sequence: TGTGCCAGCAACCCCCTGGGGGTTGGCACCGGGGAGCTGTTTTTT. It specifies CASNPLGVGTGELFF.

This clonotype was observed a few times. The chain links TRBV18 to TRBJ2-1; 8 bases match TRBD2. Germline CDR1 reads KGHSH; CDR2 reads LQKENI. The CDR3 is 16 residues long. Germline trimming cut 3 bases from V and 2 bases from J; bases unmatched to any gene: 6. The CDR3 region has the DNA TGTGCCAGCTCACCCCCTAGCGGGCTGACCTACAATGAGCAGTTCTTC. Translating it yields CASSPPSGLTYNEQFF.

The chain carries TRBV2 and TRBJ2-5; D possibly uses TRBD1 or TRBD2 (6 bases each). The CDR3 consists of 14 residues. The V end lost 10 bases, the J end lost 4 bases, and 19 bases lay between the germline ends. The V gene's germline CDR1 is SNHLY and CDR2 FYNNEI. In DNA, the CDR3 is TGTGCCACCCACCGGATGGGGGGCCGAGAGACCCAGTACTTC. This translates into CATHRMGGRETQYF.

This clonotype turned up a few times. V usage is TRBV15 and J usage is TRBJ1-3, with TRBD1 matching over 8 bases. Germline CDR1 is LNHNV and CDR2 is YYDKDF (reference sequence). The CDR3 totals 18 residues. With 2 bases clipped from V and 4 bases from J, the junction kept 13 bases outside the gene matches. DNA of the CDR3: TGTGCCACCAGCAGACCCTGGGACAGGCAGTCCTCAGGAAACACCATATATTTT. Its protein is CATSRPWDRQSSGNTIYF.

This clonotype was picked up many times. This chain joins TRBV5-1 and TRBJ2-5, with D tentatively TRBD2 (5 bases). Trimming stripped 2 bases from V and 5 bases from J, with 7 bases between. Per the germline V gene, CDR1 is SGHRS and CDR2 is YFSETQ. This CDR3 has 12 amino acids. DNA for the CDR3: TGCGCCAGCAGCTTCCCGGGGGAGACCCAGTACTTC. Translating it yields CASSFPGETQYF.

This clonotype has only a few counts. The J gene is TRBJ2-3, the V gene TRBV7-9; no reliable D call. The V end lost 7 bases, the J end lost 4 bases, and 9 bases lay between the germline ends. The CDR3 covers 12 residues. Germline loops: CDR1 SEHNR, CDR2 FQNEAQ (reference sequence). The CDR3 coding sequence is TGTGCCAGCAACCGGCAGGCAGATACGCAGTATTTT. Translating gives CASNRQADTQYF.

A few counts support this clonotype. CDR3: CASSQDQGGGTEAFF. In nucleotides, the CDR3 is TGTGCCAGCAGCCAAGATCAGGGAGGTGGCACTGAAGCTTTCTTT. This chain uses TRBV14 with TRBJ1-1; D may be TRBD1 (5 bases). This CDR3 comprises 15 residues. Trimming left V 0 bases short and J 4 bases short, with 12 bases between. Germline CDR1 and CDR2: SGHDN and FVKESK.

This clonotype occurred a few times. This chain connects TRBV5-1 to TRBJ1-3; D is uncertain. The CDR3 has 15 amino acids. Germline CDR1 reads SGHRS; CDR2 reads YFSETQ. V was clipped by 3 bases and J by 0 bases, with 10 bases between them. The CDR3 loop reads CASSSESPSGNTIYF. CDR3 coding DNA: TGCGCCAGCAGCTCCGAGTCCCCCTCTGGAAACACCATATATTTT.

This clonotype was picked up many times. The V gene is TRBV5-1, the J gene TRBJ1-4; D not certain. The CDR3 contains 14 residues. Germline V gene sequence: CDR1 SGHRS, CDR2 YFSETQ. Trimming took 4 bases from V and 4 from J, leaving 11 bases between them. CDR3 nucleotides: TGCGCCAGCAGCCGAGGAGGCGTTAATGAAAAACTGTTTTTT. It yields the protein CASSRGGVNEKLFF.

This clonotype has a handful of counts. The chain is built from TRBV5-4 and TRBJ2-7; D not resolved. V lost 0 bases and J 7 bases, leaving 14 bases between the germline ends. The germline V gene has CDR1 SGHNT and CDR2 YYREEE (reference sequence). CDR3 size: 14 residues. This CDR3 reads CASSLVAEPREQYF. CDR3 nucleotide sequence: TGTGCCAGCAGCTTGGTGGCGGAGCCCCGAGAGCAGTACTTC.

This clonotype was observed many times. This chain links TRBV7-3 with TRBJ2-2; D remains unclear. Trimming stripped 3 bases from V and 1 base from J, with 6 bases between. Germline loops: CDR1 SGHTA, CDR2 FQGTGA. The CDR3 loop spans 14 amino acids. The CDR3, as DNA: TGTGCCAGCAGCTTTGCACAGAACACCGGGGAGCTGTTTTTT. This codes for CASSFAQNTGELFF.

This clonotype showed up many times. The chain joins TRBV29-1 to TRBJ2-1, with a possible D match to TRBD2 (5 bases). Germline CDR1 SQVTM, CDR2 ANQGSEA. Between the trimmed V and J ends, which lost 3 bases and 6 bases, there was a span of 15 bases. CDR3 length: 14 amino acids. CDR3 amino acids: CSVEDSWTFNEQFF. The DNA of the CDR3 is TGCAGCGTTGAGGATAGTTGGACTTTCAATGAGCAGTTCTTC.

The rearrangement links TRBV5-6 to TRBJ1-3; D perhaps matches TRBD1 (5 bases). The V gene's germline CDR1 is SGHDT and CDR2 YYEEEE. The CDR3 contains 15 residues. V lost 2 bases, J lost 4 bases, and 13 bases lay in between. The CDR3 DNA sequence: TGTGCCAGCAGCTTATCGGGGCCCCTGGGAAACACCATATATTTT. This encodes CASSLSGPLGNTIYF.

The chain couples TRBV20-1 to TRBJ1-4, with 9 nucleotides matching TRBD1. From germline, CDR1 is DFQATT and CDR2 SNEGSKA (reference sequence). The CDR3 sequence is 17 residues long. V shed 6 bases and J 2 bases; nucleotides not matched to a gene: 13. In DNA, the CDR3 is TGCAGTGCGGAACAGGGGGCCGGCCGTAATACTAATGAAAAACTGTTTTTT. Translating it yields CSAEQGAGRNTNEKLFF.